This T cell receptor (beta chain) was sequenced in a study of cytomegalovirus exposure and HLA in healthy donors. Concerning this clone itself: Its specificity is unknown.

PCR employed 60 Vbeta and 13 Jbeta primers. The data were produced by immunoSEQ multiplex PCR, yet TCRdb's version contains in-frame clones alone and is incomplete. The sample includes roughly 100,000 clones, roughly 80% of them seen just once. Findings of the study overall: In vitro, a few CMV-associated chains proved specific for CMV antigens. Some highly shared sequence variants likely arose as a pipeline artifact.

Donors were nominally healthy when sampled, though unrecorded immune exposures were likely. V lost 7 bases to trimming and J lost 6 bases; unmatched junction nucleotides: 16. CDR1 is LNHDA and CDR2 is SQIVND in the germline V gene (reference sequence). CDR3 length: 16 residues. V and J are TRBV19 and TRBJ1-2; the match to TRBD1 covers 8 bases. Sequencing was performed on PBMCs. The sequence came from a middle-aged woman in good health and CMV-seropositive. CDR3 protein: CASNGGQGAAPHGYTF. CDR3 in DNA: TGTGCCAGTAACGGGGGGCAGGGGGCGGCTCCACATGGCTACACCTTC.